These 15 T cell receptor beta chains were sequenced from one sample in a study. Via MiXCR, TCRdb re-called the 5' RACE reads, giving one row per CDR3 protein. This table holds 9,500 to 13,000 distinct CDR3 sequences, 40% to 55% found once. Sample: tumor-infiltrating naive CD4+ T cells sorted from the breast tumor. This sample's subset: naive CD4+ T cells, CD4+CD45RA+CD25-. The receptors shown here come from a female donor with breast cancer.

The CDR3 here is CASSWGLAYNEQFF. CDR3 DNA sequence: TGTGCCAGCAGCTGGGGACTAGCCTACAATGAGCAGTTCTTC. V is TRBV7-2 and J is TRBJ2-1; 8 bases are a match to TRBD2. After removal of 4 bases from V and 2 bases from J, the junction contained 1 base not matched to a gene. CDR3 length: 14 amino acids. Looked up from germline, CDR1 is SGHTA and CDR2 is FQGNSA.

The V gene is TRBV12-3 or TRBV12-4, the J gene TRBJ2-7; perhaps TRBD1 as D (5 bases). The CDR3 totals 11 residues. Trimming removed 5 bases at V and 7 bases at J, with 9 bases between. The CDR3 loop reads CASSQDTEQYF. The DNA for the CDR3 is TGTGCCAGCAGTCAGGACACTGAGCAGTACTTC.

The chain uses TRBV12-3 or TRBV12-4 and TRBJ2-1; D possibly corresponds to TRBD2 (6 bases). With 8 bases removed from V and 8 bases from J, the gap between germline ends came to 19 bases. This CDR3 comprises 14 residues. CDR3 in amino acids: CASSPRGGRDEQFF. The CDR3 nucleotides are TGTGCCAGCTCCCCTAGGGGAGGTAGGGATGAGCAGTTCTTC.

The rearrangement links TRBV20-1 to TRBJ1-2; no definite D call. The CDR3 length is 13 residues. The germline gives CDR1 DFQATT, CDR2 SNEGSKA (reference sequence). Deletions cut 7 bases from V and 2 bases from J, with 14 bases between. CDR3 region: CSVPPSSNYGYTF. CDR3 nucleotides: TGCAGTGTTCCTCCCAGCTCCAACTATGGCTACACCTTC.

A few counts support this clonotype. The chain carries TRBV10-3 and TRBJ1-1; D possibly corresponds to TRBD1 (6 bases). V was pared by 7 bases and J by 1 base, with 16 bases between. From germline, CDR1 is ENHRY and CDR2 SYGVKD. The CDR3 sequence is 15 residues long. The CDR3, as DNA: TGTGCCATCAATCGGGCAGGGGCCGGGAACACTGAAGCTTTCTTT. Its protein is CAINRAGAGNTEAFF.

The CDR3 DNA reads as TGTGCCGGGCAGAGGGACAGGGGTCGGGACACTGAAGCTTTCTTT. It yields the protein CAGQRDRGRDTEAFF. This chain uses TRBV30 with TRBJ1-1; 10 nucleotides match TRBD1. Unmatched junction bases numbered 12, after V lost 8 bases and J lost 3 bases. Germline V CDR1 and CDR2: GTSNPN, SVGIG (reference sequence). The CDR3 is 15 amino acids.

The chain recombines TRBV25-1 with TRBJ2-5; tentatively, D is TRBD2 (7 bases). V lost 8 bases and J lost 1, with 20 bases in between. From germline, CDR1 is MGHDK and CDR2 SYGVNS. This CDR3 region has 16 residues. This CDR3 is CASEPGQGRVQETQYF. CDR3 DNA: TGTGCCAGCGAACCTGGCCAGGGGAGGGTCCAAGAGACCCAGTACTTC.

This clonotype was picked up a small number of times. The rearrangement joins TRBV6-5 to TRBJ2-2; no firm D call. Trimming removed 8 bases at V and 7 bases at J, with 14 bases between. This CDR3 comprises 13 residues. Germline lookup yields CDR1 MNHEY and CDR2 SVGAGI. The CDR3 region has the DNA TGTGCCAGCTTACGTCCCGGTAGCGGGGAGCTGTTTTTT. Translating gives CASLRPGSGELFF.

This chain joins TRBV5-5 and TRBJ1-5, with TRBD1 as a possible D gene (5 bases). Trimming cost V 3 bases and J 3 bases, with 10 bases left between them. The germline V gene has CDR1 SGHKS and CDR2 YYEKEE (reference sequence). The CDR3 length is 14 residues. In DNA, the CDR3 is TGTGCCAGCAGCTCGGCCGGGGCCAATCAGCCCCAGCATTTT. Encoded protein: CASSSAGANQPQHF.

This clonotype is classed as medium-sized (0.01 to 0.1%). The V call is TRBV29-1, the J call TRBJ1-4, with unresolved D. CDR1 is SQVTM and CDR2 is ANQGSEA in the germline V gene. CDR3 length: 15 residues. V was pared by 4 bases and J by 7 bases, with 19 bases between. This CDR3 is CSVVIHLRLGEKLFF. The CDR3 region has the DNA TGCAGCGTTGTCATCCACTTACGACTTGGTGAAAAACTGTTTTTT.

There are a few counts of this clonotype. CDR3 protein: CASSQEGGGSYNEQFF. Here the CDR3 DNA reads TGCGCCAGCAGCCAAGAAGGGGGAGGCTCCTACAATGAGCAGTTCTTC. The chain employs TRBV4-3 and TRBJ2-1; tentatively, D is TRBD1 or TRBD2 (6 bases each). CDR1 is LGHNA and CDR2 is YSLEER in the germline V gene. Trimming cost V 0 bases and J 0 bases, with 9 bases left between them. The CDR3 extends over 16 amino acids.

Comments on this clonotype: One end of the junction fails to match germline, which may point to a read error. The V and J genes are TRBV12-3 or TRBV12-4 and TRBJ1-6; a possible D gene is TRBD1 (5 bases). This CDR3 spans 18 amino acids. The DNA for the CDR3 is TGTGGCAGCAGTCATACTCATCAGGCAGGGCCGAATAATTCACCCCTCCACTTT. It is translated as CGSSHTHQAGPNNSPLHF.

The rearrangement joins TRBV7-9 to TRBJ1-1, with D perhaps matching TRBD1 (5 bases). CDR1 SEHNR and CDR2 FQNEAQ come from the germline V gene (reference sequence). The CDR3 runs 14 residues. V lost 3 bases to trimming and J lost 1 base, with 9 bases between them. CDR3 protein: CASSLTAGNTEAFF. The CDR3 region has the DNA TGTGCCAGCAGCTTGACAGCGGGGAACACTGAAGCTTTCTTT. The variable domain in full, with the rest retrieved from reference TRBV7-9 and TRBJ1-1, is DTGVSQNPRHKITKRGQNVTFRCDPISEHNRLYWYRQTLGQGPEFLTYFQNEAQLEKSRLLSDRFSAERPKGSFSTLEIQRTEQGDSAMYLCASSLTAGNTEAFFGQGTRLTVV.

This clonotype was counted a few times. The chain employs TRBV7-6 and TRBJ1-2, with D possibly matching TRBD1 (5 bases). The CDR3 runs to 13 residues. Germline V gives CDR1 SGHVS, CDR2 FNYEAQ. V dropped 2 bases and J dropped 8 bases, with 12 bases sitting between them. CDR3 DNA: TGTGCCAGCAGCTTATTTCCAGGGCGGGGCTACACCTTC. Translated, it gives CASSLFPGRGYTF.

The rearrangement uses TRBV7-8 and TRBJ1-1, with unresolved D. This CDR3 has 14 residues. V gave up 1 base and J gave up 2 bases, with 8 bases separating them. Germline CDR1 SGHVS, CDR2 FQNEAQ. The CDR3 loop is CASSLVQTNTEAFF. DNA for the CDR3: TGTGCCAGCAGCTTAGTACAGACCAACACTGAAGCTTTCTTT.